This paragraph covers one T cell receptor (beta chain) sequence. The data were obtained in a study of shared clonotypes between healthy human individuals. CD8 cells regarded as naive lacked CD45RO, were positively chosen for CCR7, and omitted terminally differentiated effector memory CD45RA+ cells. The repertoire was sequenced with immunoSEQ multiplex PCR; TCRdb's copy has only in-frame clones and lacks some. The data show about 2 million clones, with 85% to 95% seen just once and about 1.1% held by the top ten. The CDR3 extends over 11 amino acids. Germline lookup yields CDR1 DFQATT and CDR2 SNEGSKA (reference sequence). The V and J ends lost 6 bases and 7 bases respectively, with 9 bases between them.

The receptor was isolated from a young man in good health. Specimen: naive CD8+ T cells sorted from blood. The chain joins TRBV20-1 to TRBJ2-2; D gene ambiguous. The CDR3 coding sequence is TGCAGTGCGGTTTCACTCGGGGAGCTGTTTTTT. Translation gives CSAVSLGELFF.